The clone carrying this T cell receptor (beta chain) was found many times. The antigen remains unidentified. Diagnostic decisions used clinical symptoms, serum thyroxine and TRAb, thyroid ultrasound and orbital computed tomography. This record belongs to a study of T cells in Graves' hyperthyroidism and ophthalmopathy. Study findings and constraints: Most clonotypes that expanded in the thyroid above 0.001 also showed up in blood.

The V gene lost 3 bases and the J gene lost 0 bases, with 18 bases spanning the gap. Germline V gene sequence: CDR1 MDHEN, CDR2 SYDVKM. The CDR3 has 19 residues. The source material, RNA transcripts, was used to amplify TCR beta CDR3 regions. In the first-round RT-PCR of the TCR CDR3, the HTBI primer set was used. TCRdb reprocessed the multiplex PCR reads with MiXCR, giving one entry per CDR3 protein. This sample yields roughly 400,000 distinct CDR3 sequences, of which around a sixth are seen a single time; 25% to 35% belongs to the top ten. This chain connects TRBV28 to TRBJ2-6; no firm D call. This TCR derives from a woman aged 18 to 35 with Graves' hyperthyroidism that later progressed to Graves' ophthalmopathy. Material for sequencing was blood. The CDR3 DNA reads TGTGCCAGCAGTTTTTTAGGTCCCCGGACCTCCTCTGGGGCCAACGTCCTGACTTTC. This translates into CASSFLGPRTSSGANVLTF.